This TCR beta chain was sequenced for a study of OX40 agonist ivuxolimab in advanced cancers. Study information: Enrollees could have had prior anti-PD-1, anti-PD-L1 or anti-CTLA-4 therapy, which about 42% had received. Study results and caveats: Blood T cells, both CD4+ and CD8+, expanded clonally by week 6 at 0.1 to 3.0 mg/kg. Partial responders at 0.1-3.0 mg/kg showed near-lowest clonal expansion.

Concerning this clone itself: The antigen is undetermined.

The CDR3 consists of 15 residues. Germline V gene sequence: CDR1 SGHTS, CDR2 YDEGEE. The V segment lost 0 bases and the J segment 8 bases; nucleotides outside the gene matches: 7. Assay: immunoSEQ multiplex PCR; the TCRdb copy retains only in-frame clones and omits some. This sample has approximately 70,000 clones, with roughly 85% found just once. Patients who had autoimmune disease history or got systemic immunosuppression were left out. The material was CD4+ or CD8+ T cells sorted from blood, obtained in a trial of the OX40 agonist ivuxolimab. The gene calls are TRBV5-8 and TRBJ2-1; 8 bases align to TRBD2. This receptor was identified in an adult with an advanced solid tumor such as melanoma, head and neck, liver or kidney cancer. CDR3 coding DNA: TGTGCCAGCAGCTTGGGACTAGCGTCACTAGATGAGCAGTTCTTC. It codes for CASSLGLASLDEQFF.